This T cell receptor beta chain was captured by sequencing in a study of T cell responses to AZD1222 COVID-19 vaccine. Regarding the study as a whole: Spike was spanned by vaccine-associated CD4 TCRs, which were dominant at 160-218 and 743-854. Clonal diversity was possibly underestimated, and white British individuals and females predominated among donors. Just a handful of AZD1222 recipients were seropositive at baseline.

With regard to this clone: Its target is unknown.

TCRdb's table, derived via immunoSEQ multiplex PCR, lists solely in-frame clones and lacks some. The table has 150,000 to 200,000 clones, 90% to 95% seen once. The analysis combined second doses at about 4 or about 12 weeks. This receptor was taken from an adult who received the AZD1222 COVID-19 vaccine. The specimen was peripheral blood, collected 28 days after the second AZD1222 dose.

CDR3 sequence reads: CASSAGQGASQPQHF. In DNA form, the CDR3 reads TGTGCCAGCAGCGCCGGACAGGGGGCAAGTCAGCCCCAGCATTTT. This chain links TRBV2 with TRBJ1-5, with 11 bases that match TRBD1. The V gene end was trimmed by 6 bases and the J gene end by 6 bases; junction bases not matched to a gene: 7. Germline V gives CDR1 SNHLY, CDR2 FYNNEI. There are 15 residues in the CDR3. Using reference TRBV2 and TRBJ1-5 for the parts outside the CDR3, the full variable domain is EPEVTQTPSHQVTQMGQEVILRCVPISNHLYFYWYRQILGQKVEFLVSFYNNEISEKSEIFDDQFSVERPDGSNFTLKIRSTKLEDSAMYFCASSAGQGASQPQHFGDGTRLSIL.